A selection of T cell receptor beta chains follows, all from one sample in a study of early T cells in non-severe SARS-CoV-2 infection. TCRdb fed the 5' RACE reads into MiXCR, producing one record per CDR3 protein. The profile shows 100,000 to 150,000 distinct CDR3 sequences, under 15% of them singletons. The sequencing input was whole blood. The receptors originated from an adult who was a healthcare worker with PCR-confirmed SARS-CoV-2 infection or an uninfected control (not recorded which). CDR3s include the opening cysteine and the closing phenylalanine or tryptophan. Fields, in order: CDR3 DNA, CDR3 protein, clone size, D gene, J gene, V gene. D genes are given only for firm matches. Clone sizes are given selectively: once, few, many, or a class where the clone is expanded.

CDR3nt: TGTGCCAGCACTTCGGGGACTTTTTACGAGCAGTACTTC
CDR3aa: CASTSGTFYEQYF
abundance: few
d_gene: -
j_gene: TRBJ2-7
v_gene: TRBV6-5

CDR3nt: TGTGCCAGCTCACCACCGAGCGGGGGAACTGAAGCTTTCTTT
CDR3aa: CASSPPSGGTEAFF
abundance: few
d_gene: -
j_gene: TRBJ1-1
v_gene: TRBV18

CDR3nt: TGTGCCAGCAGCCCCTACAGGGGTTTTGGTCAGCCCCAGCATTTT
CDR3aa: CASSPYRGFGQPQHF
abundance: -
d_gene: TRBD1
j_gene: TRBJ1-5
v_gene: TRBV7-8

CDR3nt: TGTGCCAGCAGGGCTTCGCAGACCCAGTACTTC
CDR3aa: CASRASQTQYF
abundance: -
d_gene: -
j_gene: TRBJ2-5
v_gene: TRBV12-3/TRBV12-4

CDR3nt: TGTGCCAGCAGCGGAATTCGCTCAGGGAGGATCAATGAGCAGTTCTTC
CDR3aa: CASSGIRSGRINEQFF
abundance: -
d_gene: -
j_gene: TRBJ2-1
v_gene: TRBV9

CDR3nt: TGTGCCAGCACTGACGGACTGAACACTGAAGCTTTCTTT
CDR3aa: CASTDGLNTEAFF
abundance: -
d_gene: -
j_gene: TRBJ1-1
v_gene: TRBV2

CDR3nt: TGTGCCAGCAGCCAACTAAAAGGCCATGGCTACACCTTC
CDR3aa: CASSQLKGHGYTF
abundance: -
d_gene: -
j_gene: TRBJ1-2
v_gene: TRBV3-1

CDR3nt: TGCGCCAGCAGCCATGGCATCCGGACCGCAACTAATGAAAAACTGTTTTTT
CDR3aa: CASSHGIRTATNEKLFF
abundance: -
d_gene: -
j_gene: TRBJ1-4
v_gene: TRBV4-1

CDR3nt: TGTGCCAGCAGCTTGCGTCAGGGGGAGCAGTACTTC
CDR3aa: CASSLRQGEQYF
abundance: few
d_gene: -
j_gene: TRBJ2-7
v_gene: TRBV11-2

CDR3nt: TGTGCCAGCAGCTTAGGGGGGGTCAATCAGCCCCAGCATTTT
CDR3aa: CASSLGGVNQPQHF
abundance: few
d_gene: -
j_gene: TRBJ1-5
v_gene: TRBV7-9